A single sample is the source of the 30 T cell receptor beta chains below, sequenced in a study of T cell responses to AZD1222 COVID-19 vaccine (dated by TCRdb to the early 2020s). Libraries were constructed by the immunoSEQ multiplex PCR assay. The clones in this table, taken by TCRdb from immuneACCESS, are in-frame only. Not every clone is retained; where verified, under half of the shortfall comes from an unresolved V gene, and the cause of the rest is unknown. The sample contains about 160,000 clones, roughly 93% of them found a single time. In total, the top ten clones hold approximately 1% of the sample. Sample time point, as interpreted from the label and publication: baseline before first vaccination. The source material was peripheral blood, sampled on day 0 of AZD1222 vaccination. The receptor set was obtained from an adult in good health.

The chain links TRBV11-2 to TRBJ1-2; the D is unclear. The CDR3 covers 14 residues. Germline V gene sequence: CDR1 SGHAT, CDR2 FQNNGV. Trimming cost V 0 bases and J 5 bases, with 10 bases left between them. CDR3: CASSLDRRTYGYTF. CDR3 coding DNA: TGTGCCAGCAGCTTAGATAGGCGTACATATGGCTACACCTTC.

This clone was recorded once. The V gene is TRBV3-1 (or the pseudogene TRBV3-2), the J gene TRBJ1-1; possible D gene TRBD1, 6 bases. Trimming shortened V by 1 base and J by 1 base, and 10 bases separated the two germline ends. Germline values: CDR1 LGHDT, CDR2 YNNKEL (reference sequence). The CDR3 extends over 15 amino acids. CDR3 in amino acids: CASSQGRGANTEAFF. The CDR3 nucleotides are TGTGCCAGCAGCCAAGGTCGGGGGGCGAACACTGAAGCTTTCTTT.

The chain joins TRBV14 to TRBJ1-1; TRBD1 matches at 8 bases. CDR1 and CDR2 from the germline V gene are SGHDN and FVKESK. V lost 1 base and J lost 11; bases outside the gene matches: 6. The CDR3 extends over 13 amino acids. In DNA, the CDR3 is TGTGCCAGCAGCCAAGCAGGACAGGGTGGGGCTTTCTTT. Protein: CASSQAGQGGAFF. The full variable domain, rest sourced from reference TRBV14 and TRBJ1-1, is EAGVTQFPSHSVIEKGQTVTLRCDPISGHDNLYWYRRVMGKEIKFLLHFVKESKQDESGMPNNRFLAERTGGTYSTLKVQPAELEDSGVYFCASSQAGQGGAFFGQGTRLTVV.

The rearrangement joins TRBV2 to TRBJ2-1; no firm D call. The V end lost 7 bases, the J end lost 9 bases, and 13 bases lay between the germline ends. CDR1 is SNHLY and CDR2 is FYNNEI in the germline V gene. This CDR3 has 12 amino acids. CDR3 sequence (DNA): TGTGCCAGCAAGACTGAGTACGTTGAGCAGTTCTTC. It is translated as CASKTEYVEQFF.

The chain recombines TRBV28 with TRBJ1-1; TRBD1 matches at 7 bases. The CDR3 covers 16 residues. V trimming: 6 bases; J trimming: 4 bases; junction bases outside the gene matches: 14. CDR1 MDHEN and CDR2 SYDVKM come from the germline V gene. For the CDR3, the DNA is TGTGCCAGCAGGCTACAGGGGCTGATGGTCGGCACTGAAGCTTTCTTT. Translated: CASRLQGLMVGTEAFF.

The J gene is TRBJ1-6, the V gene TRBV6-5; 12 nucleotides line up with TRBD1. The CDR3 spans 16 residues. Trimming removed 0 bases from V and 9 bases from J; junction bases left unmatched: 3. CDR1 and CDR2 (germline): MNHEY, SVGAGI. The CDR3 region has the DNA TGTGCCAGCAGTTACTCGTGGGACAGGGGGCGTTCACCCCTCCACTTT. Amino acids: CASSYSWDRGRSPLHF.

The chain is built from TRBV30 and TRBJ1-6; D unclear. Germline V lookup: CDR1 GTSNPN, CDR2 SVGIG (reference sequence). The CDR3 contains 14 residues. V dropped 0 bases and J dropped 8 bases, with 11 bases sitting between them. CDR3 amino acids: CAWSVVHNYSPLHF. The CDR3 nucleotides are TGTGCCTGGAGTGTTGTTCATAACTATTCACCCCTCCACTTT.

The rearrangement uses TRBV6-5 and TRBJ1-2, with 9 bases that match TRBD1. This CDR3 has 16 residues. Germline V gene sequence: CDR1 MNHEY, CDR2 SVGAGI. With V trimmed by 4 bases and J by 3 bases, 9 bases remained unmatched. The CDR3 DNA reads as TGTGCCAGCAGTTCCTCCGGGACAGGGAGGGACTATGGCTACACCTTC. Translated: CASSSSGTGRDYGYTF.

CDR3 sequence reads: CASRMDSSYNEQFF. CDR3 bases: TGTGCCAGTAGGATGGACTCTTCCTACAATGAGCAGTTCTTC. The chain recombines TRBV19 with TRBJ2-1, with D tentatively TRBD2 (5 bases). CDR1 is LNHDA and CDR2 is SQIVND in the germline V gene (reference sequence). This CDR3 has 14 residues. V lost 6 bases and J 1 base, leaving 10 bases between the germline ends.

This clone was observed once. The V and J genes are TRBV11-2 and TRBJ1-3, with 7 bases matching TRBD1. The germline CDR1 and CDR2 sequences are SGHAT and FQNNGV. The ends lost 3 bases at V and 2 bases at J; junction bases unmatched: 7. The CDR3 contains 16 residues. The CDR3 loop is CASSLGQLAAGNTIYF. The CDR3 DNA sequence: TGTGCCAGCAGCTTGGGACAGTTAGCGGCTGGAAACACCATATATTTT.

In its sample, this clone was seen a few times. Other DNA sequences in this sample translate to the same CDR3. The genes are TRBV20-1 and TRBJ2-1; the D gene is possibly TRBD2 (6 bases). Trimming shortened V by 6 bases and J by 7 bases, and 10 bases separated the two germline ends. Germline assignment: CDR1 DFQATT and CDR2 SNEGSKA (reference sequence). CDR3 length equals 11 residues. CDR3 sequence (DNA): TGCAGTGCAAGACTAGAGAATGAGCAGTTCTTC. It is translated as CSARLENEQFF.

V and J are TRBV21-1 and TRBJ2-5; no DNA check was done on the table's D call, TRBD1. TRBV21-1 is marked as a pseudogene. The CDR3 consists of 15 residues. In DNA form, the CDR3 reads TGTGCCAGCAGCAGACGCAGGGGGCCTGCGGAGACCCAGTACTTC. This encodes CASSRRRGPAETQYF.

The chain has TRBV11-2 and TRBJ1-6; the match to TRBD1 covers 9 bases. Trimming removed 5 bases from V and 9 bases from J; junction bases left unmatched: 8. The CDR3 spans 15 residues. Germline V gene data show CDR1 as SGHAT and CDR2 as FQNNGV. This chain's CDR3 is CASSEGTGRGSPLHF. The DNA for the CDR3 is TGTGCCAGCAGCGAGGGGACAGGGAGAGGTTCACCCCTCCACTTT.

This chain uses TRBV5-1 with TRBJ1-6, with 10 bases that match TRBD1. The CDR3 spans 22 residues. V lost 5 bases and J lost 7; bases outside the gene matches: 27. Per germline, CDR1 SGHRS and CDR2 YFSETQ. The DNA of the CDR3 is TGCGCCAGCAGTCGAAAGAGCGGCGGACCCGTCGGGACAGGGGTGATGAATTCACCCCTCCACTTT. Protein: CASSRKSGGPVGTGVMNSPLHF.

The V call is TRBV7-9, the J call TRBJ1-5, with D uncertain. V was cut by 3 bases and J by 2 bases, with 5 bases left in between. Germline CDR1 reads SEHNR; CDR2 reads FQNEAQ (reference sequence). This CDR3 has 13 amino acids. The CDR3 region has the DNA TGTGCCAGCAGCTTTCGGGGCAATCAGCCCCAGCATTTT. Its protein is CASSFRGNQPQHF. Full variable domain (remainder filled in from reference TRBV7-9 and TRBJ1-5): DTGVSQNPRHKITKRGQNVTFRCDPISEHNRLYWYRQTLGQGPEFLTYFQNEAQLEKSRLLSDRFSAERPKGSFSTLEIQRTEQGDSAMYLCASSFRGNQPQHFGDGTRLSIL.

The rearrangement joins TRBV19 to TRBJ1-4; D remains ambiguous. CDR3 length equals 15 residues. Germline-derived CDR1 and CDR2 are LNHDA and SQIVND (reference sequence). V lost 6 bases and J 5 bases, leaving 16 bases between the germline ends. Here the CDR3 DNA reads TGTGCCAGTAGATCCCAGTCTTTAGGGAATGAAAAACTGTTTTTT. This codes for CASRSQSLGNEKLFF.

V and J are TRBV28 and TRBJ1-2; D might be TRBD1 (6 bases). This CDR3 comprises 13 residues. Germline V gives CDR1 MDHEN, CDR2 SYDVKM. Trimming took 7 bases from V and 4 from J, leaving 13 bases between them. The CDR3 region is CASNDDRTYGYTF. The CDR3 DNA sequence: TGTGCCAGCAACGACGACAGGACCTATGGCTACACCTTC.

Worth noting for this clone: This same CDR3 is encoded by further DNA sequences in the sample. This sequence joins TRBV30 and TRBJ1-4; tentatively, D is TRBD1 (5 bases). The CDR3 is 14 amino acids. Germline V gene sequence: CDR1 GTSNPN, CDR2 SVGIG (reference sequence). V was clipped by 0 bases and J by 1 base, with 6 bases between them. This CDR3 is CAWSVGGTNEKLFF. CDR3 sequence (DNA): TGTGCCTGGAGTGTGGGGGGAACTAATGAAAAACTGTTTTTT.

J is TRBJ1-5 and V is TRBV28; unclear D gene. Germline lookup yields CDR1 MDHEN and CDR2 SYDVKM. The CDR3 is 14 amino acids. Trimming stripped 5 bases from V and 0 bases from J, with 8 bases between. As DNA, the CDR3 is TGTGCCAGCAGTATTGACTATAGCAATCAGCCCCAGCATTTT. As protein: CASSIDYSNQPQHF.

J is TRBJ1-5 and V is TRBV30; 7 bases are a match to TRBD1. Trimming cost V 3 bases and J 10 bases; bases outside gene matches: 9. CDR3 length: 13 amino acids. Germline CDR1 reads GTSNPN; CDR2 reads SVGIG (reference sequence). The chain's CDR3 is CAWRTAGGSPQHF. The CDR3, as DNA: TGTGCCTGGAGGACCGCAGGGGGGAGTCCCCAGCATTTT.

The rearrangement uses TRBV28 and TRBJ1-6, with TRBD1 as a possible D gene (6 bases). The CDR3 runs to 13 residues. Trimming shortened V by 4 bases and J by 16 bases, and 17 bases separated the two germline ends. The V gene's germline CDR1 is MDHEN and CDR2 SYDVKM. The CDR3 DNA sequence: TGTGCCAGCAGTTCTACCCCGCAGGGGATACTCCACTTT. As protein: CASSSTPQGILHF.

The chain has TRBV18 and TRBJ2-5; TRBD2 aligns across 8 bases. Germline V lookup: CDR1 KGHSH, CDR2 LQKENI. V trimming: 5 bases; J trimming: 7 bases; junction bases outside the gene matches: 15. The CDR3 totals 16 residues. CDR3 residues: CASSITSGGASGTQYF. The CDR3 DNA reads as TGTGCCAGCTCAATCACTAGCGGAGGGGCCAGCGGGACCCAGTACTTC.

This chain joins TRBV10-1 and TRBJ2-4; the D gene could be TRBD1 or TRBD2 (5 bases each). Deletions cut 6 bases from V and 0 bases from J, with 30 bases between. Germline CDR1 WNHNN, CDR2 SYGVQD (reference sequence). The CDR3 is made up of 21 amino acids. The CDR3 protein is CASRGLVGQHGLILAKNIQYF. The CDR3 DNA follows: TGCGCCAGCAGGGGGCTCGTAGGTCAGCACGGACTTATCTTAGCCAAAAACATTCAGTACTTC.

CDR3 nucleotides: TGTGCCAGCAGCTCCCAGGGTAGCACAGATACGCAGTATTTT. Protein: CASSSQGSTDTQYF. The V call is TRBV6-4, the J call TRBJ2-3; weak D call: TRBD1 (5 bases). The V end was cut by 6 bases, the J end by 0 bases, with 10 bases between. The CDR3 runs 14 residues. Germline-derived CDR1 and CDR2 are MRHNA and SNTAGT.

The V and J genes are TRBV3-1 (or the pseudogene TRBV3-2) and TRBJ1-5, with D unclear. Trimming removed 0 bases from V and 4 bases from J, with 10 bases in between. The CDR3 covers 15 residues. Germline assignment: CDR1 LGHDT and CDR2 YNNKEL (reference sequence). The DNA for the CDR3 is TGTGCCAGCAGCCAAGATTGGTCCCGGAATCAGCCCCAGCATTTT. Its protein product is CASSQDWSRNQPQHF.

The rearrangement links TRBV5-1 to TRBJ2-5; D uncertain. CDR3 length: 13 amino acids. The germline V gene has CDR1 SGHRS and CDR2 YFSETQ. The V and J ends lost 0 bases and 1 base respectively, with 4 bases between them. CDR3 sequence: CASSLVIQETQYF. CDR3 bases: TGCGCCAGCAGCTTGGTTATCCAAGAGACCCAGTACTTC.

The V and J genes are TRBV19 and TRBJ2-3, with 10 bases that match TRBD1. This CDR3 contains 22 residues. The V gene's germline CDR1 is LNHDA and CDR2 SQIVND (reference sequence). J gave up 6 bases and V 6 bases, and 30 bases lay outside the gene matches. The CDR3 DNA follows: TGTGCCAGTAGCAGAGGCCTTGGGGCCGTAGGGACAGGGGCCCTCATGCGTGATACGCAGTATTTT. Protein product: CASSRGLGAVGTGALMRDTQYF.

This chain links TRBV11-3 with TRBJ2-7; D could derive from TRBD1 or TRBD2 (5 bases each). V lost 3 bases, J lost 2 bases, and 11 bases lay in between. CDR1 and CDR2 (germline): SGHNT, YENEEA. The CDR3 runs to 14 residues. The CDR3 region is CASSLRQGPYEQYF. CDR3 DNA sequence: TGTGCCAGCAGCTTGAGGCAGGGACCCTACGAGCAGTACTTC. Combining the CDR3 with reference TRBV11-3 and TRBJ2-7 gives the whole variable domain EAGVVQSPRYKIIEKKQPVAFWCNPISGHNTLYWYLQNLGQGPELLIRYENEEAVDDSQLPKDRFSAERLKGVDSTLKIQPAELGDSAVYLCASSLRQGPYEQYFGPGTRLTVT.

The chain recombines TRBV5-1 with TRBJ2-1, with 7 bases lining up with TRBD1. Germline V gene lookup returns CDR1 SGHRS and CDR2 YFSETQ. The V gene end was trimmed by 2 bases and the J gene end by 0 bases; junction bases not matched to a gene: 5. CDR3 length equals 16 residues. In DNA form, the CDR3 reads TGCGCCAGCAGCTTCACGACAGGGAGCTCCTACAATGAGCAGTTCTTC. This translates into CASSFTTGSSYNEQFF.

The J gene is TRBJ1-2, the V gene TRBV7-8; 10 bases line up with TRBD1. In germline, CDR1 is SGHVS, CDR2 FQNEAQ. The V segment lost 5 bases and the J segment 2 bases; nucleotides outside the gene matches: 11. This CDR3 spans 17 amino acids. CDR3 amino acids: CASSTRDRGSENYGYTF. The CDR3 DNA reads as TGTGCCAGCAGCACCCGGGACAGGGGATCGGAAAACTATGGCTACACCTTC.